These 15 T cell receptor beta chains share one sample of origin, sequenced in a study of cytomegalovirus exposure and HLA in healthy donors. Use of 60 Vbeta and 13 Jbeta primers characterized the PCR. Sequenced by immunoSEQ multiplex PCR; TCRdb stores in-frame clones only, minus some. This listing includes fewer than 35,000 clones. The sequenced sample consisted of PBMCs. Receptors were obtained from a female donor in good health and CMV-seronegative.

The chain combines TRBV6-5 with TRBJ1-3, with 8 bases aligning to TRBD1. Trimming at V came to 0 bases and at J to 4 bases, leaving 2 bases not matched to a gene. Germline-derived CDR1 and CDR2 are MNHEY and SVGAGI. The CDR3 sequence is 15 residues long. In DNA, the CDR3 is TGTGCCAGCAGTTACTCCCGGGACAGGGGAAACACCATATATTTT. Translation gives CASSYSRDRGNTIYF.

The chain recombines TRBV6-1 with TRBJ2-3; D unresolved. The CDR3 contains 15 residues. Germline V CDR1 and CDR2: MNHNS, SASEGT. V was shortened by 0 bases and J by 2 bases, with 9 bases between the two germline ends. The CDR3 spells CASSEAHYSTDTQYF. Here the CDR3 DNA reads TGTGCCAGCAGTGAAGCGCACTATTCCACAGATACGCAGTATTTT.

This CDR3 is CASSEAGGGAADTQYF. The CDR3 coding sequence is TGTGCCAGCAGTGAGGCGGGCGGGGGGGCCGCAGATACGCAGTATTTT. This chain links TRBV6-4 with TRBJ2-3; 9 bases line up with TRBD2. The CDR3 is made up of 16 amino acids. The germline gives CDR1 MRHNA, CDR2 SNTAGT. V shed 3 bases, J shed 4 bases, and the junction held 8 bases outside the gene matches.

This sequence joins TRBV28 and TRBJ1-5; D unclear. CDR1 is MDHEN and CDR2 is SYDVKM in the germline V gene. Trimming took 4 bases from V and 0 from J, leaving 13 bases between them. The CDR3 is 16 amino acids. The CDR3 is CASSSAGILSNQPQHF. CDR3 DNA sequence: TGTGCCAGCAGTTCAGCGGGAATCCTTAGCAATCAGCCCCAGCATTTT.

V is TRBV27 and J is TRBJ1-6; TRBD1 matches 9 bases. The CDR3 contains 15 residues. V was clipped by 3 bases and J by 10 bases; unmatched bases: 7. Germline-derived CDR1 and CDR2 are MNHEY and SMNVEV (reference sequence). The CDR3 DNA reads TGTGCCAGCAGTTTCACGACAGGGGGAGAGTCACCCCTCCACTTT. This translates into CASSFTTGGESPLHF.

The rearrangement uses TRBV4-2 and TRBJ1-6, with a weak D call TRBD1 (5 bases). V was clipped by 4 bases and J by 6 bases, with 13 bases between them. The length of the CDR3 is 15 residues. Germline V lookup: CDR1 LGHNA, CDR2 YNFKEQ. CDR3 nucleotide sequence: TGTGCCAGCAGCCGCGGGGCCGCAGCTAATTCACCCCTCCACTTT. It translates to CASSRGAAANSPLHF.

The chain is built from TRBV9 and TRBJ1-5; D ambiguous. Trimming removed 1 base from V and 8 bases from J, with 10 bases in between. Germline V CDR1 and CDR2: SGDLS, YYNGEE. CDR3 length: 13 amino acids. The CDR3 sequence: CASSVSNMEPQHF. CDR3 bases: TGTGCCAGCAGCGTATCGAACATGGAGCCCCAGCATTTT.

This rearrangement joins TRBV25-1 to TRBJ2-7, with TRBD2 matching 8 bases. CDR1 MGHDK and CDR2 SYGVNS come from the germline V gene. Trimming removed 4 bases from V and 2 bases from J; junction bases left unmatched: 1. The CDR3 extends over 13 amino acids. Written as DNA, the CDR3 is TGTGCCAGCAGTGTGGGACTAGCCTACGAGCAGTACTTC. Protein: CASSVGLAYEQYF.

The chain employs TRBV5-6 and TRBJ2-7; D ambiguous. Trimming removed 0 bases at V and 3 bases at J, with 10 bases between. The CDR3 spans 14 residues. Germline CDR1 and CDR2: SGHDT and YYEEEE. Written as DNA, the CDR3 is TGTGCCAGCAGCTTGGGTCCCACGGGCTACGAGCAGTACTTC. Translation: CASSLGPTGYEQYF.

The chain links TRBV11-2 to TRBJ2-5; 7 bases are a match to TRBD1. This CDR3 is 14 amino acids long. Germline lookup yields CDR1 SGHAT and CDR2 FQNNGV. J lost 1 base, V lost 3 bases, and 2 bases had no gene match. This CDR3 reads CASSFGTAQETQYF. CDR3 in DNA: TGTGCCAGCAGCTTTGGGACAGCCCAAGAGACCCAGTACTTC.

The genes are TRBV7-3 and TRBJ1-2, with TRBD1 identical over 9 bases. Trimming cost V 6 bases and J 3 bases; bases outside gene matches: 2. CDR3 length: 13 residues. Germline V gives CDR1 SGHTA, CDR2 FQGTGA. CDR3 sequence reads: CASRGQGDYGYTF. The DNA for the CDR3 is TGTGCCAGCAGGGGACAGGGAGACTATGGCTACACCTTC.

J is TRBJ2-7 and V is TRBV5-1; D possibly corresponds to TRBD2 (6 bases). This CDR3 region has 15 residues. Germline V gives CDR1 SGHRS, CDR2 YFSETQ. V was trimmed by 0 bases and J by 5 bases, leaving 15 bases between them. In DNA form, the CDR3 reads TGCGCCAGCAGCTTGGCGGGGGACCCTTGGAACGAGCAGTACTTC. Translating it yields CASSLAGDPWNEQYF.

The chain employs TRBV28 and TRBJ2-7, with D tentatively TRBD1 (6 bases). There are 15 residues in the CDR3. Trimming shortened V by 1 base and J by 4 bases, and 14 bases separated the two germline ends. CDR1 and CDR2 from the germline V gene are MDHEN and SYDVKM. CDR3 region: CASSLLAGGRYEQYF. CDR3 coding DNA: TGTGCCAGCAGTTTATTGGCTGGGGGCAGGTACGAGCAGTACTTC.

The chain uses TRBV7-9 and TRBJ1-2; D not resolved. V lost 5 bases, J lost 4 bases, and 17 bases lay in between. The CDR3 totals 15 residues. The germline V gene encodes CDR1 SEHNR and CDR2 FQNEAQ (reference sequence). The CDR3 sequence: CASSPERRSLYGYTF. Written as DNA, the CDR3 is TGTGCCAGCAGCCCAGAGCGGCGTTCACTCTATGGCTACACCTTC.

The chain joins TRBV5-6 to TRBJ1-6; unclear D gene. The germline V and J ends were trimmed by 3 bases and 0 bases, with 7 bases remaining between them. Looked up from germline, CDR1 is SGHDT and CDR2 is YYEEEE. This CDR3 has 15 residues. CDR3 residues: CASSYLSSYNSPLHF. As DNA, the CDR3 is TGTGCCAGCAGCTATCTCAGCTCCTATAATTCACCCCTCCACTTT.